These 16 T cell receptor beta chains came from one sample sequenced in a study of monozygotic twins with inflammatory bowel disease. TCRdb reprocessed the 5' RACE reads, keeping one entry per CDR3 protein, no DNA. This listing includes approximately 390,000 distinct CDR3 sequences. The sequenced sample consisted of blood. The source is a human donor with ulcerative colitis or Crohn's disease, or a healthy co-twin of an affected twin (not recorded which).

This rearrangement joins TRBV29-1 to TRBJ1-3; the TRBD1 assignment by TCRdb is unverifiable without DNA. Germline V gene data show CDR1 as SQVTM and CDR2 as ANQGSEA. The CDR3 length is 16 residues. The CDR3 loop is CSIYTGAFYSGNTIYF.

V and J are TRBV4-3 and TRBJ1-2. The CDR3 extends over 15 amino acids. In germline, CDR1 is LGHNA, CDR2 YSLEER. The CDR3 reads CASSQDGGANYGYTF.

The V gene is TRBV18, the J gene TRBJ2-3; TCRdb's D call of TRBD2 is untestable without DNA. The CDR3 runs to 16 residues. Germline-derived CDR1 and CDR2 are KGHSH and LQKENI. CDR3 loop: CASSPPAGGPPDTQYF. The variable domain in full, with the rest retrieved from reference TRBV18 and TRBJ2-3, is NAGVMQNPRHLVRRRGQEARLRCSPMKGHSHVYWYRQLPEEGLKFMVYLQKENIIDESGMPKERFSAEFPKEGPSILRIQQVVRGDSAAYFCASSPPAGGPPDTQYFGPGTRLTVL.

The rearrangement links TRBV7-3 to TRBJ2-5; checking the TCRdb D call of TRBD2 is not possible without DNA. Germline V CDR1 and CDR2: SGHTA, FQGTGA. The CDR3 is 15 amino acids. The CDR3 here is CASSFSGSGQETQYF.

The chain recombines TRBV7-9 with TRBJ2-1; TCRdb reports TRBD2, a call that lacks DNA to check it against. Germline CDR1 reads SEHNR; CDR2 reads FQNEAQ (reference sequence). CDR3 length equals 14 residues. The CDR3 here is CASCSWEGYNEQFF.

The chain joins TRBV6-5 to TRBJ1-3; TCRdb names TRBD1, which stays unverified in the absence of DNA. The CDR3 covers 15 residues. The V gene's germline CDR1 is MNHEY and CDR2 SVGAGI. CDR3 in amino acids: CASSYFDRAGNTIYF.

The genes are TRBV12-3 or TRBV12-4 and TRBJ2-1; with no DNA, the TCRdb D assignment of TRBD1 cannot be verified. The CDR3 is made up of 13 amino acids. The CDR3 reads CASSYDGGGEQFF.

The rearrangement uses TRBV5-1 and TRBJ2-5; TCRdb gives TRBD1 as the D gene, but with no DNA this cannot be confirmed. The V gene's germline CDR1 is SGHRS and CDR2 YFSETQ. This CDR3 comprises 14 residues. Here the CDR3 reads CASSLWTGQETQYF.

CDR3 loop: CSARDFKRENTGELFF. The chain recombines TRBV20-1 with TRBJ2-2; TCRdb returns TRBD2, unconfirmable since there is no DNA. CDR1 and CDR2 (germline): DFQATT, SNEGSKA (reference sequence). The CDR3 spans 16 residues.

The chain is built from TRBV6-4 and TRBJ1-5; TCRdb proposes TRBD1, but this gene call is untestable without DNA. The CDR3 runs 16 residues. Germline CDR1 reads MRHNA; CDR2 reads SNTAGT. The chain's CDR3 is CASPETGLYSNQPQHF.

The CDR3 sequence is CSARDASGVNEQFF. This chain connects TRBV20-1 to TRBJ2-1. The CDR3 consists of 14 residues. CDR1 DFQATT and CDR2 SNEGSKA come from the germline V gene (reference sequence).

J is TRBJ1-5 and V is TRBV19; the D gene TCRdb calls, TRBD1, cannot be checked with no DNA. The CDR3 is made up of 15 amino acids. In germline, CDR1 is LNHDA, CDR2 SQIVND (reference sequence). The CDR3 sequence: CASSMGTGGNQPQHF.

V is TRBV5-5 and J is TRBJ2-2; the TCRdb call, TRBD2, lacks DNA for checking. The CDR3 loop spans 17 amino acids. CDR1 is SGHKS and CDR2 is YYEKEE in the germline V gene (reference sequence). The CDR3 loop is CASSLRLAGDVTGELFF. The full variable domain, completed using reference TRBV5-5 and TRBJ2-2, is DAGVTQSPTHLIKTRGQQVTLRCSPISGHKSVSWYQQVLGQGPQFIFQYYEKEERGRGNFPDRFSARQFPNYSSELNVNALLLGDSALYLCASSLRLAGDVTGELFFGEGSRLTVL.

This chain's CDR3 is CAISEDANIQYF. The chain joins TRBV10-3 to TRBJ2-4. From germline, CDR1 is ENHRY and CDR2 SYGVKD. CDR3 length: 12 residues.

The V and J genes are TRBV29-1 and TRBJ1-2; TCRdb lists TRBD1, though no DNA is available to test this call. The CDR3 runs to 14 residues. The germline gives CDR1 SQVTM, CDR2 ANQGSEA. The CDR3 loop reads CSVDGDRGRYGYTF.

The V call is TRBV5-1, the J call TRBJ1-6. The CDR3 loop spans 13 amino acids. CDR1 and CDR2 from the germline V gene are SGHRS and YFSETQ. CDR3 residues: CASSLAGFSPLHF.